Below, 10 T cell receptor beta chains from the same sample are listed, as sequenced in a study of T cells expressing NK-cell markers (dated by TCRdb to about 2020). Libraries came from 5' RACE. Instrument on record: Illumina HiSeq 2000. Following reprocessing of the reads by TCRdb, the data hold one row per CDR3 protein sequence and no DNA is available. The sample table holds 200,000 to 300,000 distinct CDR3 sequences. Around 0.42% of the sample goes to the ten largest clones. The sequenced sample consisted of blood T cells: a sorted CD56 or NKG2C T cell subset, CD4+ or CD8+ T cells, or bulk PBMC T cells (not recorded which). The receptors stem from a man between 18 and 29 years old in good health. Donor details come from another sample of the same person, matched by shared clones.

The CDR3 loop reads CATLGLAGGMIGTDTQYF. J is TRBJ2-3 and V is TRBV5-3; checking the TCRdb D call of TRBD2 is not possible without DNA. TRBV5-3 carries the ORF label, with uncertain function. The CDR3 loop spans 18 amino acids.

The rearrangement links TRBV20-1 to TRBJ2-4; the TRBD2 assignment by TCRdb is unverifiable without DNA. CDR1 is DFQATT, CDR2 SNEGSKA, per germline (reference sequence). The CDR3 spans 13 residues. CDR3 residues: CSAWTSGKNIQYF.

J is TRBJ2-1 and V is TRBV6-1; TCRdb outputs TRBD1, but without DNA this stays unchecked. The germline V gene encodes CDR1 MNHNS and CDR2 SASEGT. The CDR3 loop spans 15 amino acids. The CDR3 is CASSRADRDKNEQFF.

The chain employs TRBV6-2 or TRBV6-3 and TRBJ2-7. Germline V gene lookup returns CDR1 MNHEY and CDR2 SVGEGT. The CDR3 runs to 12 residues. The chain's CDR3 is CASSYEGYEQYF.

The rearrangement uses TRBV12-3 or TRBV12-4 and TRBJ1-1; TCRdb names TRBD1, which stays unverified in the absence of DNA. The CDR3 is made up of 14 amino acids. This CDR3 is CASRGQGATHKAFF.

This rearrangement joins TRBV20-1 to TRBJ2-4. From germline, CDR1 is DFQATT and CDR2 SNEGSKA (reference sequence). The CDR3 contains 15 residues. The CDR3 sequence: CSARDPQRGKNIQYF.

The chain joins TRBV11-2 to TRBJ2-1; TCRdb's D call, TRBD2, is unchecked because there is no DNA. The CDR3 runs to 15 residues. The V gene's germline CDR1 is SGHAT and CDR2 FQNNGV. This CDR3 reads CASSSGLAGGNEQFF. Variable domain in full (rest from reference TRBV11-2 and TRBJ2-1): EAGVAQSPRYKIIEKRQSVAFWCNPISGHATLYWYQQILGQGPKLLIQFQNNGVVDDSQLPKDRFSAERLKGVDSTLKIQPAKLEDSAVYLCASSSGLAGGNEQFFGPGTRLTVL.

The chain joins TRBV7-2 to TRBJ2-1. Germline-derived CDR1 and CDR2 are SGHTA and FQGNSA. This CDR3 has 13 residues. The CDR3 spells CASSRTVGNEQFF.

J is TRBJ2-5 and V is TRBV4-2. The germline CDR1 and CDR2 sequences are LGHNA and YNFKEQ. The CDR3 contains 17 residues. CDR3 amino acids: CASSQAVRTGYQETQYF.

This chain uses TRBV12-3 or TRBV12-4 with TRBJ2-1; without DNA, the TCRdb call of TRBD2 cannot be checked. This CDR3 has 15 residues. This chain's CDR3 is CASSLAGLADNEQFF.